This TCR beta chain was documented in a study of cytomegalovirus exposure and HLA in healthy donors. Looked up from germline, CDR1 is MDHEN and CDR2 is SYDVKM. The J segment lost 7 bases and the V segment lost 2 bases, leaving 3 bases of the junction unmatched. This CDR3 is 14 amino acids long. 13 Jbeta primers and 60 Vbeta primers were used for the PCR. TCRdb's table, derived via immunoSEQ multiplex PCR, lists solely in-frame clones and lacks some. The table shows roughly 62,000 clones, with about 80% occurring only once. The chain couples TRBV28 to TRBJ2-1; 9 bases line up with TRBD2. The source of this sequence is a woman in her thirties or forties in good health and CMV-seropositive. Input material: PBMCs. This CDR3 is CASSLLAGRNEQFF. CDR3 DNA sequence: TGTGCCAGCAGTTTACTAGCGGGGAGGAATGAGCAGTTCTTC.